The TCR beta chain under discussion was sequenced for a study of Graves' ophthalmopathy and Graves' hyperthyroidism. Presentation of ophthalmopathy in the donors involved moderate-to-severe activity, CAS ≥3, NOSPECS ≥4 and a duration under 3 months. Out of 9 to 10 ml of fresh peripheral blood, PBMCs were obtained. Beta-chain TCR CDR3 regions were amplified from RNA transcripts. Second-round multiplex PCR followed a first-round RT-PCR using HTBI primers. TCRdb called the multiplex PCR reads again in MiXCR, with one record for every CDR3 protein. The sample lists tens of thousands of distinct CDR3 sequences; about 50% were seen once. This clonotype came up many times. The V gene's germline CDR1 is SGHDN and CDR2 FVKESK. The CDR3 totals 13 residues. J lost 16 bases, V lost 4 bases, and 9 bases had no gene match.

J is TRBJ2-4 and V is TRBV14, with 11 positions matching TRBD1. Sequencing used peripheral blood. The sequence derives from an adult man with Graves' ophthalmopathy. For the CDR3, the DNA is TGTGCCAGCAGCCCCGGACAGGGGGCGCCGGGCTACTTC. This translates into CASSPGQGAPGYF.